Following are 3 T cell receptor beta chains from one sample sequenced in a study of radiotherapy plus CTLA-4 blockade in lung cancer. Measured with immunoSEQ multiplex PCR; TCRdb has only the in-frame clones, and not every one. The sample has fewer than 35,000 clones, 70% to 75% seen once. The source material was peripheral blood, sampled from a patient treated with radiotherapy plus ipilimumab. These receptors all stem from a human donor with non-small cell lung cancer that progressed on radiotherapy plus ipilimumab.

The chain joins TRBV11-2 to TRBJ2-6, with 10 bases that match TRBD2. The CDR3 sequence is 17 residues long. Looked up from germline, CDR1 is SGHAT and CDR2 is FQNNGV. V was clipped by 3 bases and J by 0 bases; unmatched bases: 2. CDR3: CASSLSSGSSGANVLTF. For the CDR3, the DNA is TGTGCCAGCAGCTTGTCTAGCGGGAGCTCTGGGGCCAACGTCCTGACTTTC. Based on the CDR3 plus reference TRBV11-2 and TRBJ2-6, the full variable domain is EAGVAQSPRYKIIEKRQSVAFWCNPISGHATLYWYQQILGQGPKLLIQFQNNGVVDDSQLPKDRFSAERLKGVDSTLKIQPAKLEDSAVYLCASSLSSGSSGANVLTFGAGSRLTVL.

V usage is TRBV6-5 and J usage is TRBJ1-4; 11 bases fit TRBD1. Looked up from germline, CDR1 is MNHEY and CDR2 is SVGAGI. The CDR3 length is 14 residues. Unmatched junction bases numbered 2, after V lost 4 bases and J lost 7 bases. In DNA, the CDR3 is TGTGCCAGCAGTTGGGGACAGGGGGGTGAAAAACTGTTTTTT. It translates to CASSWGQGGEKLFF.

The chain joins TRBV27 to TRBJ2-5; weak D call: TRBD2 (5 bases). The CDR3 runs 14 residues. Germline V gene data show CDR1 as MNHEY and CDR2 as SMNVEV (reference sequence). The germline V and J ends were trimmed by 6 bases and 5 bases, with 16 bases remaining between them. Here the CDR3 DNA reads TGTGCCAGCAGCCGTGTCGGGGTCCTGGAGACCCAGTACTTC. It is translated as CASSRVGVLETQYF.